Listed below are T cell receptor beta chains from one sample, sequenced in a study of cytomegalovirus exposure and HLA in healthy donors. Repertoires were generated with immunoSEQ multiplex PCR, while TCRdb's copy carries only in-frame clones and drops some. The table includes about 160,000 clones, approximately 80% detected once. Sequencing was carried out using PBMCs. These receptors were collected from a man aged 50 to 60 in good health and CMV-seropositive. Both conserved end residues are part of each CDR3. The D gene is left open where the match is weak. Clone size is shown for a subset of rows, as once, few, many or a class of expanded clone.

d_gene	len	v_gene	j_gene	abundance	CDR3aa	CDR3nt
NA	13	TRBV4-1	TRBJ1-1	NA	CASTRGGETEAFF	TGCGCCAGCACGAGGGGAGGGGAGACTGAAGCTTTCTTT
TRBD1	17	TRBV7-3	TRBJ2-3	NA	CASTPSAGTGGTDTQYF	TGTGCCAGCACCCCCTCCGCCGGGACAGGGGGCACAGATACGCAGTATTTT
TRBD2	17	TRBV7-9	TRBJ2-3	NA	CASSLEVSGANSYTQYF	TGTGCCAGCAGCTTGGAAGTAAGCGGGGCCAACTCCTATACGCAGTATTTT
NA	16	TRBV28	TRBJ1-4	NA	CASSSPRTGANEKLFF	TGTGCCAGCAGTTCCCCTCGGACCGGGGCTAATGAAAAACTGTTTTTT
TRBD1	12	TRBV29-1	TRBJ1-1	NA	CSALEGAAEAFF	TGCAGCGCGCTGGAGGGGGCGGCTGAAGCTTTCTTT
TRBD2	15	TRBV10-3	TRBJ2-2	NA	CAISVAGGLGGELFF	TGTGCCATCAGTGTTGCGGGGGGGCTTGGCGGGGAGCTGTTTTTT
NA	15	TRBV6-5	TRBJ1-1	few	CASSYTRTENTEAFF	TGTGCCAGCAGTTACACACGGACAGAGAACACTGAAGCTTTCTTT
TRBD1	12	TRBV6-5	TRBJ1-2	NA	CASTRQGNGYTF	TGTGCCAGCACGCGACAGGGGAATGGCTACACCTTC
NA	12	TRBV28	TRBJ1-1	NA	CASSFTTGEAFF	TGTGCCAGCAGTTTTACGACCGGGGAAGCTTTCTTT
NA	14	TRBV25-1	TRBJ2-1	NA	CASSERLGGDEQFF	TGTGCCAGCAGTGAAAGGCTAGGGGGGGATGAGCAGTTCTTC